These 14 T cell receptor beta chains originate from one sample sequenced in a study of molecular identifiers for immune sequencing clone quantification. TCRdb recomputed calls from the PCR reads with MiXCR, one row per CDR3 protein. The table includes 550,000 to 750,000 distinct CDR3 sequences, roughly 21% detected once. Input material: naive CD8+ T cells from blood, with Jurkat cell RNA spiked in. Subset specified: FACS-sorted CD8+CD4-CCR7+CD45RA+ naive T cells. All receptors derive from a human donor in good health. Some libraries in this study had Jurkat cell RNA spiked in.

The chain recombines TRBV5-6 with TRBJ2-1; 7 nucleotides line up with TRBD1. Per germline, CDR1 SGHDT and CDR2 YYEEEE. V lost 4 bases to trimming and J lost 0 bases; unmatched junction nucleotides: 7. This CDR3 has 16 amino acids. The CDR3 protein is CASSGDRDSSYNEQFF. The CDR3 bases are TGTGCCAGCAGCGGAGATAGGGACAGCTCCTACAATGAGCAGTTCTTC.

The J gene is TRBJ1-1, the V gene TRBV30; 7 bases align to TRBD1. Germline CDR1 reads GTSNPN; CDR2 reads SVGIG (reference sequence). Germline trimming cut 0 bases from V and 6 bases from J; bases unmatched to any gene: 4. There are 13 residues in the CDR3. The CDR3 bases are TGTGCCTGGAGTGTACAAGGGGGCGCTGAAGCTTTCTTT. Translated: CAWSVQGGAEAFF. The full variable domain, with the rest looked up from reference TRBV30 and TRBJ1-1, is SQTIHQWPATLVQPVGSPLSLECTVEGTSNPNLYWYRQAAGRGLQLLFYSVGIGQISSEVPQNLSASRPQDRQFILSSKKLLLSDSGFYLCAWSVQGGAEAFFGQGTRLTVV.

The CDR3 sequence: CAWSIQGYSGNTIYF. CDR3 in DNA: TGTGCCTGGAGTATACAGGGGTACTCTGGAAACACCATATATTTT. The chain recombines TRBV30 with TRBJ1-3, with 7 bases matching TRBD1. V shed 2 bases, J shed 0 bases, and the junction held 4 bases outside the gene matches. The CDR3 loop spans 15 amino acids. From germline, CDR1 is GTSNPN and CDR2 SVGIG (reference sequence).

On this clonotype: At one boundary the junction diverges from the germline segment, which might be a read error. The chain uses TRBV2 and TRBJ1-2; D unresolved. This CDR3 spans 11 amino acids. Per the germline V gene, CDR1 is SNHLY and CDR2 is FYNNEI. CDR3 DNA sequence: TGTGCCAGCACTGAAGTGTTGGGCTACACCTTC. Protein sequence: CASTEVLGYTF.

Points on this clonotype: The junction departs from germline at one end; a sequencing error may be responsible. V and J are TRBV20-1 and TRBJ2-1; TRBD2 aligns across 12 bases. The CDR3 has 15 amino acids. The V gene's germline CDR1 is DFQATT and CDR2 SNEGSKA (reference sequence). The DNA of the CDR3 is TGCAGTGCAAGAGATCTAGCGGGAGGGTACAATGAGCAGTTCTTC. It is translated as CSARDLAGGYNEQFF.

This clonotype showed up many times. The gene calls are TRBV20-1 and TRBJ2-7; 11 nucleotides agree with TRBD1. This CDR3 is built from 14 residues. Germline V gene data show CDR1 as DFQATT and CDR2 as SNEGSKA (reference sequence). With 0 bases clipped from V and 6 bases from J, the junction kept 4 bases outside the gene matches. The CDR3 region has the DNA TGCAGTGCTAGAGATCCGGACAGGGGGCTCGAGCAGTACTTC. It encodes CSARDPDRGLEQYF.

With respect to this clonotype: Given a much more abundant clone one base away, this may be a read error. The J gene is TRBJ1-5, the V gene TRBV27; a weak D match, TRBD1 (5 bases). Germline-derived CDR1 and CDR2 are MNHEY and SMNVEV (reference sequence). There are 15 residues in the CDR3. V lost 2 bases, J lost 6 bases, and 14 bases lay in between. The CDR3 DNA is TGTGCCAGCAGTTTAGTTGGGGGAGGCAGTCAGCCCCAGCATTTT. The encoded protein is CASSLVGGGSQPQHF.

This clonotype has a count of ten or more. The chain carries TRBV20-1 and TRBJ2-4; TRBD2 might be the D (5 bases). Deletions cut 2 bases from V and 7 bases from J, with 12 bases between. CDR1 is DFQATT, CDR2 SNEGSKA, per germline (reference sequence). This CDR3 has 13 residues. The CDR3 spells CSARLGDFNIQYF. CDR3 coding DNA: TGCAGTGCTAGATTGGGAGATTTCAACATTCAGTACTTC.

This clonotype has a count of ten or more. The rearrangement joins TRBV4-1 to TRBJ1-1, with D unclear. Germline V gene lookup returns CDR1 MGHRA and CDR2 YSYEKL. The ends were cut back, 1 base at V and 4 bases at J, with 7 bases in the middle. The CDR3 consists of 13 residues. The CDR3 DNA is TGCGCCAGCAGCCAAGGTCCTGTCACTGAAGCTTTCTTT. This codes for CASSQGPVTEAFF.

This rearrangement joins TRBV4-3 to TRBJ1-2; 8 nucleotides match TRBD1. V dropped 0 bases and J dropped 2; count of bases not matched to a gene: 8. The germline CDR1 and CDR2 sequences are LGHNA and YSLEER. This CDR3 spans 17 amino acids. The CDR3 loop reads CASSQDLAGQANYGYTF. In nucleotides, the CDR3 is TGCGCCAGCAGCCAAGATCTGGCGGGACAGGCCAACTATGGCTACACCTTC.

This clonotype occurred many times. The V and J genes are TRBV19 and TRBJ1-5; D gene uncertain. This CDR3 spans 15 amino acids. Germline V gene data show CDR1 as LNHDA and CDR2 as SQIVND (reference sequence). V shed 4 bases and J shed 3 bases, with 13 bases lying between them. The CDR3 loop is CASSTGLGPNQPQHF. The CDR3 coding sequence is TGTGCCAGTAGTACCGGATTAGGGCCCAATCAGCCCCAGCATTTT.

This clonotype has only a few counts. The rearrangement joins TRBV4-1 to TRBJ2-7, with D perhaps TRBD1 (5 bases). CDR1 and CDR2 from the germline V gene are MGHRA and YSYEKL. V was pared by 1 base and J by 2 bases, with 18 bases between. The CDR3 runs 17 residues. CDR3 in amino acids: CASSQGQGTSITYEQYF. In DNA, the CDR3 is TGCGCCAGCAGCCAAGGTCAGGGCACCTCTATTACCTACGAGCAGTACTTC.

On this clonotype: A clone one base away is much larger, so this may be a read error. The DNA for the CDR3 is TGTGCCAGCAGTAAAAAATGGTACGAGCAGTACTTC. Translated: CASSKKWYEQYF. The chain joins TRBV2 to TRBJ2-7; D remains ambiguous. Germline CDR1 reads SNHLY; CDR2 reads FYNNEI. Trimming shortened V by 5 bases and J by 4 bases, and 9 bases separated the two germline ends. CDR3 length: 12 residues.

This clonotype was seen a handful of times. The chain recombines TRBV2 with TRBJ1-1; D ambiguous. The CDR3 has 12 residues. The germline V gene encodes CDR1 SNHLY and CDR2 FYNNEI. V was shortened by 7 bases and J by 5 bases, with 11 bases between the two germline ends. As DNA, the CDR3 is TGTGCCAGCACGGATTTTGGGACTGAAGCTTTCTTT. Translation: CASTDFGTEAFF.